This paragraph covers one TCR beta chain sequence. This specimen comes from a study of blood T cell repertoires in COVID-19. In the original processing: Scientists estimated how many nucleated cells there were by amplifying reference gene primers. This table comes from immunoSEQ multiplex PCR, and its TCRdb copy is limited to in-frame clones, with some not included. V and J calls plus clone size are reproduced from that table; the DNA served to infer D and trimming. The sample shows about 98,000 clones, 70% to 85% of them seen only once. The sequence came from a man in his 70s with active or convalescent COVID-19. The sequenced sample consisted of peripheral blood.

DNA of the CDR3: TGTGCCAGCAGTCAACTAGCGGGGCCTGCCTACAATGAGCAGTTCTTC. Protein product: CASSQLAGPAYNEQFF. The chain is built from TRBV7-9 and TRBJ2-1; 10 bases match TRBD2. The CDR3 loop spans 16 amino acids. Germline CDR1 is SEHNR and CDR2 is FQNEAQ (reference sequence). V was pared by 6 bases and J by 2 bases, with 7 bases of the junction left unmatched.